This T cell receptor beta chain was profiled in a study of blood T cells in healthy people across ages. About the study: The template switching approach captured approximately one barcoded beta molecule for every two T cells.

Trimming took 0 bases from V and 15 from J; bases not matched to a gene: 14. This CDR3 spans 15 amino acids. Germline CDR1 reads DFQATT; CDR2 reads SNEGSKA (reference sequence). Findings and caveats of the study: Since the PBMCs were unsorted, naive and antigen-experienced cells could not be conclusively compared. Samples with more naive T cells showed higher observed beta diversity. There was no known CMV status for donors, so expanded clonotype changes were possibly confounded.

Together with a sample-barcoded 5' primer, a J-beta primer mix was included in a second PCR lasting roughly 6 to 12 cycles. MiXCR, applied by TCRdb to the 5' RACE reads, yields one record per CDR3 protein. This table holds about 1,500,000 distinct CDR3 sequences, 28% found once. Turning to this clonotype: The antigen remains unidentified.

The chain links TRBV20-1 to TRBJ2-1; 10 bases fit TRBD1. The receptor's source is a woman aged 25 to 39 in good health. What was sequenced was blood. CDR3 region: CSARDRGTGEVMTFF. The CDR3 region has the DNA TGCAGTGCTAGAGATAGGGGGACAGGGGAGGTGATGACGTTCTTC.